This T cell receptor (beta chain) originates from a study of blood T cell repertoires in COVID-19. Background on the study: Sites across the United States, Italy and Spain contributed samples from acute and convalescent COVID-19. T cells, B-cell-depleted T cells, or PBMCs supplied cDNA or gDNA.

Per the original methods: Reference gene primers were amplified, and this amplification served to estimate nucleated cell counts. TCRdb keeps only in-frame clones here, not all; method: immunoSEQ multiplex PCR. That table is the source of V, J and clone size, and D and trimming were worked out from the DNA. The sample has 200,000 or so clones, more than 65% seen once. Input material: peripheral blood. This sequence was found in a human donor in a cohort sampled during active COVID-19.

DNA for the CDR3: TGTGCCACCAGCAGAGAGGGGCGGGGGCACGAGCAGTACTTC. Translation gives CATSREGRGHEQYF. V usage is TRBV15 and J usage is TRBJ2-7; TRBD2 is a possible D gene (7 bases). CDR3 length equals 14 residues. Between the trimmed V and J ends, which lost 0 bases and 5 bases, there was a span of 11 bases. Germline CDR1 LNHNV, CDR2 YYDKDF (reference sequence).